These 27 T cell receptor beta chains came from one sample sequenced in a study of blood T cell repertoires in COVID-19. Method: immunoSEQ multiplex PCR; TCRdb's copy keeps in-frame clones and lacks some. The table has around 78,000 clones, around nine tenths seen once; the top ten hold 1.5% to 2%. Material: peripheral blood. All receptors derive from a woman aged 60-75 years with acute or convalescent COVID-19.

The V and J genes are TRBV7-9 and TRBJ1-2; a possible D gene is TRBD1 (5 bases). From germline, CDR1 is SEHNR and CDR2 FQNEAQ (reference sequence). The CDR3 length is 13 residues. V dropped 2 bases and J dropped 8 bases, with 12 bases sitting between them. The CDR3: CASSLSGRYGYTF. CDR3 DNA: TGTGCCAGCAGCTTATCAGGGCGATACGGCTACACCTTC.

As DNA, the CDR3 is TGTGCCAGCAGTTACCGGTATAATTCACCCCTCCACTTT. It encodes CASSYRYNSPLHF. This sequence joins TRBV6-6 and TRBJ1-6; D uncertain. Trimming removed 2 bases at V and 4 bases at J, with 3 bases between. CDR1 is MNHNY, CDR2 SVGAGI, per germline (reference sequence). CDR3 size: 13 residues.

The chain recombines TRBV7-2 with TRBJ2-5; no clear D. V shed 5 bases and J shed 1 base, with 2 bases lying between them. Germline CDR1 SGHTA, CDR2 FQGNSA. This CDR3 has 11 residues. The CDR3 DNA is TGTGCCAGCAGCCGCCAAGAGACCCAGTACTTC. Translation: CASSRQETQYF. The full variable domain, rest sourced from reference TRBV7-2 and TRBJ2-5, is GAGVSQSPSNKVTEKGKDVELRCDPISGHTALYWYRQSLGQGLEFLIYFQGNSAPDKSGLPSDRFSAERTGGSVSTLTIQRTQQEDSAVYLCASSRQETQYFGPGTRLLVL.

This sequence joins TRBV15 and TRBJ1-2; unclear D gene. CDR1 and CDR2 (germline): LNHNV, YYDKDF (reference sequence). The V end lost 3 bases, the J end lost 6 bases, and 17 bases lay between the germline ends. CDR3 length equals 15 residues. The CDR3 spells CATSRETGSLNGYTF. As DNA, the CDR3 is TGTGCCACCAGCAGGGAAACCGGGTCGTTAAATGGCTACACCTTC.

The chain uses TRBV9 and TRBJ2-4, with TRBD2 identical over 14 bases. CDR1 and CDR2 from the germline V gene are SGDLS and YYNGEE. The CDR3 is made up of 13 amino acids. The J segment lost 13 bases and the V segment lost 4 bases, leaving 4 bases of the junction unmatched. For the CDR3, the DNA is TGTGCCAGCAGCTGGGGACTAGCGGGGGACCAGTACTTC. Protein sequence: CASSWGLAGDQYF.

The chain couples TRBV6-2 or TRBV6-3 to TRBJ1-2; 10 bases align to TRBD1. The CDR3 consists of 14 residues. The V gene's germline CDR1 is MNHEY and CDR2 SVGEGT. Trimming removed 2 bases from V and 4 bases from J; junction bases left unmatched: 1. The CDR3 reads CASSYGTGVYGYTF. In DNA, the CDR3 is TGTGCCAGCAGTTACGGGACAGGGGTCTATGGCTACACCTTC.

This chain connects TRBV19 to TRBJ1-5; TRBD1 is a possible D gene (5 bases). The germline V and J ends were trimmed by 4 bases and 4 bases, with 11 bases remaining between them. The CDR3 spans 14 residues. Germline CDR1 reads LNHDA; CDR2 reads SQIVND (reference sequence). The CDR3 DNA follows: TGTGCCAGTAGTAGGGCAGGGTTTAATCAGCCCCAGCATTTT. Translating it yields CASSRAGFNQPQHF.

The chain recombines TRBV4-3 with TRBJ2-1, with 11 bases aligning to TRBD2. Germline CDR1 reads LGHNA; CDR2 reads YSLEER. Trimming cost V 0 bases and J 5 bases; bases outside gene matches: 12. This CDR3 is 19 amino acids long. Written as DNA, the CDR3 is TGCGCCAGCAGCCAAGATCTTCCTAATAGCGGGAGGGCCCACAATGAGCAGTTCTTC. It codes for CASSQDLPNSGRAHNEQFF.

The rearrangement joins TRBV18 to TRBJ2-1; TRBD1 matches at 9 bases. Looked up from germline, CDR1 is KGHSH and CDR2 is LQKENI. The CDR3 covers 14 residues. V lost 3 bases and J lost 6; bases outside the gene matches: 3. The CDR3 DNA is TGTGCCAGCTCACCGGGACAGGGTATCAATGAGCAGTTCTTC. Protein sequence: CASSPGQGINEQFF.

J is TRBJ1-5 and V is TRBV19; D is possibly TRBD1 (5 bases). Between the trimmed V and J ends, which lost 5 bases and 3 bases, there was a span of 14 bases. There are 15 residues in the CDR3. Germline CDR1 reads LNHDA; CDR2 reads SQIVND (reference sequence). Here the CDR3 reads CASSVVDSHNQPQHF. The DNA of the CDR3 is TGTGCCAGTAGTGTGGTCGACAGCCACAATCAGCCCCAGCATTTT.

This chain uses TRBV27 with TRBJ2-2, with D uncertain. The germline V gene encodes CDR1 MNHEY and CDR2 SMNVEV (reference sequence). Between the trimmed V and J ends, which lost 8 bases and 6 bases, there was a span of 10 bases. The CDR3 extends over 12 amino acids. The CDR3 loop is CASGREAGELFF. The CDR3 nucleotides are TGTGCCAGCGGCCGTGAGGCCGGGGAGCTGTTTTTT.

The rearrangement links TRBV6-5 to TRBJ2-2, with 7 positions matching TRBD1. With 10 bases clipped from V and 6 bases from J, the junction kept 14 bases outside the gene matches. The V gene's germline CDR1 is MNHEY and CDR2 SVGAGI. This CDR3 region has 15 residues. This chain's CDR3 is CAIRSGTALAGELFF. DNA of the CDR3: TGTGCCATAAGATCCGGGACAGCCCTCGCCGGGGAGCTGTTTTTT.

The rearrangement links TRBV19 to TRBJ2-1; TRBD1 agrees at 8 bases. The trim removed 7 bases at V and 10 bases at J, leaving 9 bases unmatched. Germline V CDR1 and CDR2: LNHDA, SQIVND (reference sequence). The CDR3 is made up of 13 amino acids. The CDR3 loop reads CASTETGDREQFF. In DNA, the CDR3 is TGTGCCAGTACAGAGACAGGGGATCGCGAGCAGTTCTTC.

The chain has TRBV9 and TRBJ1-4; D gene unclear. V shed 3 bases and J shed 0 bases, with 3 bases lying between them. From germline, CDR1 is SGDLS and CDR2 YYNGEE. CDR3 length equals 13 residues. As DNA, the CDR3 is TGTGCCAGCAGCGCATCAACTAATGAAAAACTGTTTTTT. As protein: CASSASTNEKLFF.

This clone was found a few times. V and J are TRBV6-1 and TRBJ2-7; D remains ambiguous. Trimming removed 3 bases from V and 1 base from J, with 4 bases in between. Germline V gene sequence: CDR1 MNHNS, CDR2 SASEGT. The CDR3 is 12 amino acids. CDR3 residues: CASSDGSYEQYF. CDR3 nucleotides: TGTGCCAGCAGTGACGGGTCCTACGAGCAGTACTTC.

This clone showed up just a few times. The chain recombines TRBV7-2 with TRBJ1-1; D not resolved. The CDR3 extends over 15 amino acids. V was pared by 3 bases and J by 0 bases, with 11 bases between. Germline loops: CDR1 SGHTA, CDR2 FQGNSA. The CDR3, as DNA: TGTGCCAGCAGCTTCTCAGGAGGCATGAACACTGAAGCTTTCTTT. Its translation is CASSFSGGMNTEAFF. Combining the CDR3 with reference TRBV7-2 and TRBJ1-1 gives the whole variable domain GAGVSQSPSNKVTEKGKDVELRCDPISGHTALYWYRQSLGQGLEFLIYFQGNSAPDKSGLPSDRFSAERTGGSVSTLTIQRTQQEDSAVYLCASSFSGGMNTEAFFGQGTRLTVV.

The chain employs TRBV3-1 (or the pseudogene TRBV3-2) and TRBJ2-3; the match to TRBD2 covers 12 bases. The germline V gene has CDR1 LGHDT and CDR2 YNNKEL (reference sequence). V shed 4 bases and J 2 bases; nucleotides not matched to a gene: 4. The CDR3 runs 16 residues. CDR3 nucleotide sequence: TGTGCCAGCAGCCGAGGACTAGCGGGGCTCACAGATACGCAGTATTTT. It is translated as CASSRGLAGLTDTQYF.

This clone was recorded only once. V and J are TRBV5-4 and TRBJ1-5, with 10 bases that match TRBD1. Germline V gene lookup returns CDR1 SGHNT and CDR2 YYREEE (reference sequence). V trimming: 4 bases; J trimming: 5 bases; junction bases outside the gene matches: 6. This CDR3 is 15 amino acids long. CDR3 coding DNA: TGTGCCAGCAGCCCTGACAGGGGGCGGCATCAGCCCCAGCATTTT. It translates to CASSPDRGRHQPQHF.

A single count supports this clone. The chain is built from TRBV9 and TRBJ2-1; TRBD2 aligns across 10 bases. V shed 0 bases, J shed 6 bases, and the junction held 3 bases outside the gene matches. Germline loops: CDR1 SGDLS, CDR2 YYNGEE. The CDR3 is made up of 15 amino acids. CDR3 DNA sequence: TGTGCCAGCAGCGTAGAGGGACTAGCGATCAATGAGCAGTTCTTC. This encodes CASSVEGLAINEQFF.

This chain uses TRBV7-6 with TRBJ2-5; no definite D call. Between the trimmed V and J ends, which lost 6 bases and 5 bases, there was a span of 13 bases. This CDR3 is built from 13 residues. Germline V gene lookup returns CDR1 SGHVS and CDR2 FNYEAQ. The CDR3 DNA reads as TGTGCCAGCAGTTATCAATACGCGGAGACCCAGTACTTC. Amino acid sequence: CASSYQYAETQYF.

The V call is TRBV7-9, the J call TRBJ2-7; D might be TRBD1 (5 bases). The CDR3 totals 15 residues. The germline CDR1 and CDR2 sequences are SEHNR and FQNEAQ (reference sequence). V dropped 5 bases and J dropped 0 bases, with 14 bases sitting between them. The CDR3 region has the DNA TGTGCCAGCAGCCCCGGACATTCTAGCTCCTACGAGCAGTACTTC. This sequence encodes CASSPGHSSSYEQYF.

V gene TRBV7-2 combines with J gene TRBJ2-7, with TRBD1 matching 12 bases. CDR3 size: 14 residues. V gave up 3 bases and J gave up 4 bases; unmatched junction bases: 1. Germline lookup yields CDR1 SGHTA and CDR2 FQGNSA. CDR3 sequence reads: CASSLGQGAYEQYF. The CDR3 DNA is TGTGCCAGCAGCTTGGGACAGGGGGCGTACGAGCAGTACTTC.

The genes are TRBV7-8 and TRBJ2-5; 8 bases are a match to TRBD2. V lost 1 base, J lost 4 bases, and 5 bases stayed unmatched. Per germline, CDR1 SGHVS and CDR2 FQNEAQ. The CDR3 consists of 15 residues. The CDR3 nucleotides are TGTGCCAGCAGCTTAGGGGGGGCGGGAGGAGAGACCCAGTACTTC. Encoded protein: CASSLGGAGGETQYF.

CDR3 DNA: TGTGCCAGCAGCGTAGGTCCTAGCGAGGCCCAGTACTTC. Residues: CASSVGPSEAQYF. The chain is built from TRBV9 and TRBJ2-5; D is perhaps TRBD2 (6 bases). This CDR3 is 13 amino acids long. V was clipped by 0 bases and J by 9 bases, with 12 bases between them. Germline CDR1 is SGDLS and CDR2 is YYNGEE.

The genes are TRBV5-4 and TRBJ2-3; 10 bases align to TRBD1. V lost 0 bases and J lost 5; bases outside the gene matches: 12. The CDR3 length is 18 residues. In germline, CDR1 is SGHNT, CDR2 YYREEE (reference sequence). The CDR3 sequence is CASSLGTGGSGLGDTQYF. CDR3 bases: TGTGCCAGCAGCTTGGGGACAGGGGGGTCTGGATTAGGAGATACGCAGTATTTT. Variable domain in full (rest from reference TRBV5-4 and TRBJ2-3): ETGVTQSPTHLIKTRGQQVTLRCSSQSGHNTVSWYQQALGQGPQFIFQYYREEENGRGNFPPRFSGLQFPNYSSELNVNALELDDSALYLCASSLGTGGSGLGDTQYFGPGTRLTVL.

The CDR3 loop reads CASSLGQGVHFF. The CDR3 region has the DNA TGTGCCAGCAGCTTAGGACAGGGAGTGCATTTCTTT. The V gene is TRBV7-9, the J gene TRBJ1-1; 7 positions agree with TRBD1. CDR3 size: 12 residues. Germline V lookup: CDR1 SEHNR, CDR2 FQNEAQ (reference sequence). Germline trimming cut 1 base from V and 13 bases from J; bases unmatched to any gene: 6.

The V and J genes are TRBV19 and TRBJ1-1; 9 positions agree with TRBD1. This CDR3 is built from 12 residues. Trimming cost V 3 bases and J 10 bases; bases outside gene matches: 3. Germline CDR1 LNHDA, CDR2 SQIVND (reference sequence). The CDR3 region has the DNA TGTGCCAGTAGTATGACAGGGGGAAGAGCTTTCTTT. It specifies CASSMTGGRAFF.